Presented here are 31 T cell receptor beta chains from one specimen sequenced in a study of shared clonotypes between healthy human individuals. Clones were read by immunoSEQ multiplex PCR, and TCRdb kept only the in-frame ones, dropping some. The sample lists some 2,000,000 clones, approximately 94% occurring once. The sequencing sample was made of naive CD4+ T cells sorted from blood. The subset is: CD45RA+ positively selected. The receptor set was obtained from a man aged 18 to 29 in good health.

This clone was seen once. Other DNA sequences from this sample encode an identical CDR3 as well. The genes are TRBV2 and TRBJ1-2, with D possibly being TRBD1 (6 bases). The CDR3 consists of 13 residues. Germline assignment: CDR1 SNHLY and CDR2 FYNNEI. V lost 3 bases to trimming and J lost 2 bases, with 7 bases between them. CDR3 sequence (DNA): TGTGCCAGCAGTGACAGGGGCAACTATGGCTACACCTTC. Its translation: CASSDRGNYGYTF.

The genes are TRBV6-5 and TRBJ1-1; D not resolved. Germline V gives CDR1 MNHEY, CDR2 SVGAGI. V was shortened by 5 bases and J by 1 base, with 11 bases between the two germline ends. This CDR3 contains 14 residues. CDR3 DNA sequence: TGTGCCAGCAGTCCCTGGTCTCAGAACACTGAAGCTTTCTTT. Amino acids: CASSPWSQNTEAFF.

The V gene is TRBV6-1, the J gene TRBJ2-2; a weak D match, TRBD1 (5 bases). The CDR3 covers 17 residues. V was shortened by 1 base and J by 6 bases, with 18 bases between the two germline ends. Germline assignment: CDR1 MNHNS and CDR2 SASEGT. This CDR3 is CASSEVIRGRAPGELFF. In DNA, the CDR3 is TGTGCCAGCAGTGAAGTGATAAGGGGCAGGGCTCCCGGGGAGCTGTTTTTT.

The chain employs TRBV7-6 and TRBJ1-1; tentative D call: TRBD1 (5 bases). The germline V gene encodes CDR1 SGHVS and CDR2 FNYEAQ. This CDR3 is 13 amino acids long. The germline V and J ends were trimmed by 4 bases and 1 base, with 7 bases remaining between them. CDR3 coding DNA: TGTGCCAGCAGCTGGGACTCGAACACTGAAGCTTTCTTT. This gives the protein CASSWDSNTEAFF.

This clone came up once. The chain combines TRBV30 with TRBJ2-1; the D gene is possibly TRBD1 (5 bases). The CDR3 runs 14 residues. Per germline, CDR1 GTSNPN and CDR2 SVGIG (reference sequence). V was pared by 0 bases and J by 8 bases, with 14 bases between. CDR3 sequence reads: CAWSVSPQADEQFF. For the CDR3, the DNA is TGTGCCTGGAGTGTCTCGCCACAGGCTGATGAGCAGTTCTTC.

This chain links TRBV7-8 with TRBJ2-1; D uncertain. This CDR3 has 14 residues. Germline loops: CDR1 SGHVS, CDR2 FQNEAQ. V was shortened by 2 bases and J by 4 bases, with 9 bases between the two germline ends. The CDR3, as DNA: TGTGCCAGCAGCTTAAGACAAAAATACAATGAGCAGTTCTTC. This encodes CASSLRQKYNEQFF.

The rearrangement uses TRBV30 and TRBJ1-3; TRBD1 agrees at 10 bases. The ends lost 3 bases at V and 2 bases at J; junction bases unmatched: 7. The CDR3 totals 16 residues. Germline V CDR1 and CDR2: GTSNPN, SVGIG (reference sequence). The DNA of the CDR3 is TGTGCCTGGAGGACGGACAGGGGGAAAGCTGGAAACACCATATATTTT. Its translation: CAWRTDRGKAGNTIYF.

The chain links TRBV25-1 to TRBJ1-6; a possible D gene is TRBD1 (6 bases). The V end was cut by 5 bases, the J end by 5 bases, with 13 bases between. Germline loops: CDR1 MGHDK, CDR2 SYGVNS. This CDR3 spans 15 amino acids. CDR3 DNA sequence: TGTGCCAGCAGTCAGTCGGACAGAAATAATTCACCCCTCCACTTT. Translating gives CASSQSDRNNSPLHF. Drawing the rest from reference TRBV25-1 and TRBJ1-6, the complete variable domain is EADIYQTPRYLVIGTGKKITLECSQTMGHDKMYWYQQDPGMELHLIHYSYGVNSTEKGDLSSESTVSRIRTEHFPLTLESARPSHTSQYLCASSQSDRNNSPLHFGNGTRLTVT.

The J gene is TRBJ2-7, the V gene TRBV11-2; 14 bases are a match to TRBD2. Germline CDR1 reads SGHAT; CDR2 reads FQNNGV. V shed 1 base, J shed 4 bases, and the junction held 6 bases outside the gene matches. This CDR3 has 17 amino acids. CDR3 DNA: TGTGCCAGCAGCTTAGGGACTAGCGGGAGGAGGAATTACGAGCAGTACTTC. Translating gives CASSLGTSGRRNYEQYF.

The V gene is TRBV6-1, the J gene TRBJ2-2; no reliable D call. V lost 4 bases and J 7 bases, leaving 10 bases between the germline ends. The CDR3 totals 13 residues. Germline V gene sequence: CDR1 MNHNS, CDR2 SASEGT. Here the CDR3 reads CASSAQSGGELFF. The CDR3 nucleotides are TGTGCCAGCAGTGCCCAATCCGGCGGGGAGCTGTTTTTT.

The chain uses TRBV7-2 and TRBJ1-5, with 8 bases matching TRBD1. Germline V gene sequence: CDR1 SGHTA, CDR2 FQGNSA. The V gene end was trimmed by 3 bases and the J gene end by 12 bases; junction bases not matched to a gene: 4. This CDR3 region has 12 residues. The CDR3 DNA reads TGTGCCAGCAGCTTCATTGGGACAGGCCAGCATTTT. Its translation: CASSFIGTGQHF.

CDR3 in amino acids: CAISESEGTEGYTF. CDR3 bases: TGTGCCATCAGTGAGTCAGAGGGGACGGAGGGCTACACCTTC. The V and J genes are TRBV10-3 and TRBJ1-2; D might be TRBD1 (5 bases). Trimming removed 0 bases from V and 8 bases from J, with 13 bases in between. Germline V gives CDR1 ENHRY, CDR2 SYGVKD. CDR3 length equals 14 residues.

The genes are TRBV11-2 and TRBJ2-1; 7 nucleotides align to TRBD2. The V gene end was trimmed by 5 bases and the J gene end by 7 bases; junction bases not matched to a gene: 8. The CDR3 extends over 14 amino acids. CDR1 is SGHAT, CDR2 FQNNGV, per germline. For the CDR3, the DNA is TGTGCCAGCAGCATAGGGAGGGGATGGAATGAGCAGTTCTTC. Translated, it gives CASSIGRGWNEQFF.

The chain employs TRBV19 and TRBJ2-3, with TRBD2 matching 12 bases. The CDR3 spans 18 residues. Germline loops: CDR1 LNHDA, CDR2 SQIVND (reference sequence). The junction had 8 bases not matched to a gene; V was cut back by 3 bases and J by 1 base. The CDR3 region has the DNA TGTGCCAGTAGTATCCCCTCTCTAGCGGGAGGGGGCACAGATACGCAGTATTTT. This encodes CASSIPSLAGGGTDTQYF.

The chain is built from TRBV29-1 and TRBJ2-7; TRBD1 aligns across 7 bases. This CDR3 is built from 13 residues. V shed 7 bases and J 6 bases; nucleotides not matched to a gene: 12. CDR1 and CDR2 from the germline V gene are SQVTM and ANQGSEA. The CDR3 is CSASRQGSGEQYF. CDR3 DNA: TGCAGCGCCAGCAGACAGGGAAGTGGCGAGCAGTACTTC.

The chain joins TRBV27 to TRBJ2-1; possible D gene TRBD2, 5 bases. Germline lookup yields CDR1 MNHEY and CDR2 SMNVEV (reference sequence). V was trimmed by 3 bases and J by 8 bases, leaving 14 bases between them. CDR3 length equals 14 residues. The DNA of the CDR3 is TGTGCCAGCAGTTTGTCGAGGGAGTCCGATGAGCAGTTCTTC. Residues: CASSLSRESDEQFF.

There are a few counts of this clone. Distinct nucleotide sequences in the sample also encode this CDR3. The genes are TRBV7-9 and TRBJ1-2; D perhaps matches TRBD1 (5 bases). The germline V gene encodes CDR1 SEHNR and CDR2 FQNEAQ (reference sequence). CDR3 length: 12 amino acids. The germline V and J ends were trimmed by 5 bases and 6 bases, with 10 bases remaining between them. CDR3 in amino acids: CASSPGTNGYTF. DNA for the CDR3: TGTGCCAGCAGCCCCGGGACTAATGGCTACACCTTC.

As for this clone: Different DNA sequences within this sample yield the same CDR3. J is TRBJ2-2 and V is TRBV2; 10 bases fit TRBD2. Germline-derived CDR1 and CDR2 are SNHLY and FYNNEI. Losses at the gene ends were 7 bases for V and 6 bases for J; bases not matched to a gene: 8. CDR3 length: 15 residues. In DNA, the CDR3 is TGTGCCAGCACCCCTAGCGGGAGTCCTGCCGGGGAGCTGTTTTTT. Translated, it gives CASTPSGSPAGELFF.

The rearrangement joins TRBV7-2 to TRBJ2-7, with D possibly matching TRBD2 (6 bases). CDR1 and CDR2 (germline): SGHTA, FQGNSA. V was shortened by 4 bases and J by 0 bases, with 10 bases between the two germline ends. This CDR3 region has 14 residues. For the CDR3, the DNA is TGTGCCAGCAGCTCAACGACTAGCTCCTACGAGCAGTACTTC. Its translation is CASSSTTSSYEQYF.

The genes are TRBV7-9 and TRBJ2-5, with TRBD2 as a possible D gene (5 bases). The germline gives CDR1 SEHNR, CDR2 FQNEAQ (reference sequence). Between the trimmed V and J ends, which lost 2 bases and 0 bases, there was a span of 7 bases. The CDR3 is 14 residues long. Here the CDR3 DNA reads TGTGCCAGCAGCTTACGGCGGGACCAAGAGACCCAGTACTTC. It translates to CASSLRRDQETQYF.

This clone has just a few counts. This rearrangement joins TRBV10-3 to TRBJ1-6; D uncertain. This CDR3 comprises 13 residues. V shed 3 bases and J shed 14 bases, with 14 bases lying between them. CDR1 ENHRY and CDR2 SYGVKD come from the germline V gene. As DNA, the CDR3 is TGTGCCATCAGTGAATCGTCCAAGCTAGCCCTCCACTTT. Its protein product is CAISESSKLALHF.

This chain links TRBV6-5 with TRBJ1-2; D is undetermined. The CDR3 loop spans 15 amino acids. Trimming removed 0 bases from V and 7 bases from J, with 15 bases in between. Germline loops: CDR1 MNHEY, CDR2 SVGAGI. In DNA, the CDR3 is TGTGCCAGCAGTTACTCGGACCACTTTAGAGGTGGCTACACCTTC. Translated: CASSYSDHFRGGYTF.

This chain joins TRBV6-6 and TRBJ1-5, with D tentatively TRBD1 (6 bases). This CDR3 comprises 16 residues. V lost 0 bases and J 1 base, leaving 10 bases between the germline ends. The germline gives CDR1 MNHNY, CDR2 SVGAGI (reference sequence). CDR3 residues: CASSYSMTGSNQPQHF. The CDR3 DNA reads as TGTGCCAGCAGTTACTCGATGACAGGAAGCAATCAGCCCCAGCATTTT.

This clone has only a few counts. The rearrangement links TRBV5-1 to TRBJ2-2, with D perhaps matching TRBD1 or TRBD2 (5 bases each). CDR3 size: 17 residues. V lost 4 bases and J 4 bases, leaving 20 bases between the germline ends. Germline CDR1 reads SGHRS; CDR2 reads YFSETQ. The CDR3 DNA reads as TGCGCCAGCAGCGTCAGGGAGCCCCTCAGGGCCACCGGGGAGCTGTTTTTT. Its translation is CASSVREPLRATGELFF.

This chain uses TRBV7-9 with TRBJ1-4; the D gene is possibly TRBD1 (5 bases). V lost 1 base, J lost 6 bases, and 15 bases lay in between. The germline CDR1 and CDR2 sequences are SEHNR and FQNEAQ (reference sequence). This CDR3 spans 16 amino acids. Here the CDR3 DNA reads TGTGCCAGCAGCTTAGTTCTCAGGGATCGGGATGAAAAACTGTTTTTT. Translating gives CASSLVLRDRDEKLFF.

The chain links TRBV7-2 to TRBJ2-1, with D maybe TRBD2 (5 bases). V lost 5 bases to trimming and J lost 7 bases, with 9 bases between them. CDR1 and CDR2 (germline): SGHTA, FQGNSA. This CDR3 has 12 amino acids. The CDR3: CASSQTSNEQFF. The CDR3 nucleotides are TGTGCCAGCAGCCAAACTAGTAATGAGCAGTTCTTC.

This chain connects TRBV11-2 to TRBJ2-7; 10 bases line up with TRBD1. After removal of 2 bases from V and 7 bases from J, the junction contained 11 bases not matched to a gene. The CDR3 spans 16 residues. Germline values: CDR1 SGHAT, CDR2 FQNNGV. The CDR3 sequence is CASSLPDRGLQWEQYF. Here the CDR3 DNA reads TGTGCCAGCAGCTTACCCGACAGGGGGCTTCAATGGGAGCAGTACTTC.

This clone was seen only a few times. The gene calls are TRBV19 and TRBJ1-3; D gene unclear. Trimming removed 11 bases at V and 1 base at J, with 12 bases between. The CDR3 consists of 13 residues. The germline V gene has CDR1 LNHDA and CDR2 SQIVND (reference sequence). The CDR3 loop is CASAVGSGNTIYF. CDR3 nucleotide sequence: TGTGCCTCGGCAGTGGGATCTGGAAACACCATATATTTT.

There are a few counts of this clone. The V gene is TRBV6-5, the J gene TRBJ1-2; D possibly corresponds to TRBD1 (6 bases). V shed 2 bases and J shed 6 bases, with 13 bases lying between them. The CDR3 runs to 14 residues. Germline V lookup: CDR1 MNHEY, CDR2 SVGAGI. The CDR3 protein is CASSYEGTPNGYTF. CDR3 sequence (DNA): TGTGCCAGCAGTTACGAGGGGACACCAAATGGCTACACCTTC.

The chain uses TRBV11-3 and TRBJ2-1; 8 bases are shared with TRBD1. CDR1 and CDR2 (germline): SGHNT, YENEEA. The J segment lost 10 bases and the V segment lost 5 bases, leaving 7 bases of the junction unmatched. The CDR3 is 13 amino acids. CDR3 in amino acids: CASSRGQGLEQFF. The CDR3 coding sequence is TGTGCCAGCAGCCGCGGACAGGGCCTCGAGCAGTTCTTC.

The chain joins TRBV30 to TRBJ1-2; D uncertain. The CDR3 is made up of 13 amino acids. Germline V lookup: CDR1 GTSNPN, CDR2 SVGIG (reference sequence). V was pared by 4 bases and J by 4 bases, with 13 bases between. In DNA form, the CDR3 reads TGTGCCTGGATGCAAGAGGGCCTCTATGGCTACACCTTC. It encodes CAWMQEGLYGYTF.